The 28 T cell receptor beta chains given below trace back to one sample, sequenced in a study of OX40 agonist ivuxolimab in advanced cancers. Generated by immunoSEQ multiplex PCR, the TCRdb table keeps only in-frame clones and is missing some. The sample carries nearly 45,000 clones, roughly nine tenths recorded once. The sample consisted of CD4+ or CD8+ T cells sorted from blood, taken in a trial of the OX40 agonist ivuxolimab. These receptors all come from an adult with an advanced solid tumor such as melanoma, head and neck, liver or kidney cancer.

Here the CDR3 reads CASSGPGGILADTQYF. In DNA form, the CDR3 reads TGCGCCAGCAGTGGCCCGGGGGGGATTTTAGCAGATACGCAGTATTTT. This chain connects TRBV10-1 to TRBJ2-3; TRBD2 matches at 8 bases. Germline V gene sequence: CDR1 WNHNN, CDR2 SYGVQD (reference sequence). V was pared by 4 bases and J by 4 bases, with 10 bases of the junction left unmatched. The CDR3 sequence is 16 residues long.

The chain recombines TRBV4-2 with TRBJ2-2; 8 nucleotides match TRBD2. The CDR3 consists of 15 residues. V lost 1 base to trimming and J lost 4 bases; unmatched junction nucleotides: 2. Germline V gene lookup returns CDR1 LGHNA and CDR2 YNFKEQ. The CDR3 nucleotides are TGTGCCAGCAGCCAAGCGGGGGGGACCACCGGGGAGCTGTTTTTT. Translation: CASSQAGGTTGELFF.

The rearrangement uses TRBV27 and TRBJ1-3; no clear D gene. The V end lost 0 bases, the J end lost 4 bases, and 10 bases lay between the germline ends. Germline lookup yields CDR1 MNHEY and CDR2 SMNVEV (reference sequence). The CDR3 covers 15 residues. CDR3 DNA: TGTGCCAGCAGTTTATCGGGGATTGGGGGAAACACCATATATTTT. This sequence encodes CASSLSGIGGNTIYF.

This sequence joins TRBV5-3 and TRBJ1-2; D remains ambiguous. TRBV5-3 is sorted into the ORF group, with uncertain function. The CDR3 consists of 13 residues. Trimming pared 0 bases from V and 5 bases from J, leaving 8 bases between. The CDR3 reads CARSLACLYGYTF. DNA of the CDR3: TGTGCCAGAAGCTTGGCGTGCCTTTATGGCTACACCTTC.

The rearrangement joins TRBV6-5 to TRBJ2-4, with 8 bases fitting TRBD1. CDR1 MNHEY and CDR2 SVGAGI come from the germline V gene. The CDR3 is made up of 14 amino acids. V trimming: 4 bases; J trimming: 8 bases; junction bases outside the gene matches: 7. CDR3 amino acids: CASSSRTGIHIQYF. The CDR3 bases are TGTGCCAGCAGTTCCCGGACAGGGATCCACATTCAGTACTTC.

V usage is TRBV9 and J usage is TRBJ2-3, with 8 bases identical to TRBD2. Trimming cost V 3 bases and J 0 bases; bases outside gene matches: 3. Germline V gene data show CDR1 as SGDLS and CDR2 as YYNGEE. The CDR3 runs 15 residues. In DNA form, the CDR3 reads TGTGCCAGCAGCGCCGGGGGGGCGAGCACAGATACGCAGTATTTT. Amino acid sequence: CASSAGGASTDTQYF.

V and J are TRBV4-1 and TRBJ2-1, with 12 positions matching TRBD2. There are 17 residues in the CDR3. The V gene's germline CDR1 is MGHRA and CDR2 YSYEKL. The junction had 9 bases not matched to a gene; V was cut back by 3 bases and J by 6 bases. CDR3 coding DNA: TGCGCCAGCAGCCATCCTCTAGCGGGAGGGCCGGGCAATGAGCAGTTCTTC. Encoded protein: CASSHPLAGGPGNEQFF.

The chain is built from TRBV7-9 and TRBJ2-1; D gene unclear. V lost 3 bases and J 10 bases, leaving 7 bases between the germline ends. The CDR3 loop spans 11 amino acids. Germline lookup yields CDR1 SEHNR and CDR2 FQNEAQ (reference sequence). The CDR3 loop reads CASSLGREQFF. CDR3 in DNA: TGTGCCAGCAGCTTGGGCCGGGAGCAGTTCTTC.

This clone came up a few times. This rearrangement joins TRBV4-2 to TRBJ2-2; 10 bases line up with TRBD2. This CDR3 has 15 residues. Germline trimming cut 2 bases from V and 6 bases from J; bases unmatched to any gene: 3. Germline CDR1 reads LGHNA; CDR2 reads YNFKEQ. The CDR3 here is CASSQLAGDAGELFF. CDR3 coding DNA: TGTGCCAGCAGCCAACTAGCGGGGGATGCCGGGGAGCTGTTTTTT.

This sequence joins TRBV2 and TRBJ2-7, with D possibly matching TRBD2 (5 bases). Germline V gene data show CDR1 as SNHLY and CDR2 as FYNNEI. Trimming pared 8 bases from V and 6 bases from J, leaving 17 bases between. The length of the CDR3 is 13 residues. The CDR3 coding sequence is TGTGCCAGCCGAGAGGCTAGCTCGGGCGAGCAGTACTTC. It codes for CASREASSGEQYF.

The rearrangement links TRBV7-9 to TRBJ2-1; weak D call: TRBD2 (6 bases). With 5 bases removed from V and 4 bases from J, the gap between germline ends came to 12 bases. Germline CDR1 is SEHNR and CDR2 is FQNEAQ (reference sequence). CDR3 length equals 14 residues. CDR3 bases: TGTGCCAGCAGCGAAGAGACTAGGTACAATGAGCAGTTCTTC. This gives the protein CASSEETRYNEQFF. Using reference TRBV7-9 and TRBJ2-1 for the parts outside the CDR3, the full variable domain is DTGVSQNPRHKITKRGQNVTFRCDPISEHNRLYWYRQTLGQGPEFLTYFQNEAQLEKSRLLSDRFSAERPKGSFSTLEIQRTEQGDSAMYLCASSEETRYNEQFFGPGTRLTVL.

The CDR3 DNA is TGTGCCAGCGGGGACAGGGGGCTGAACACTGAAGCTTTCTTT. It is translated as CASGDRGLNTEAFF. V gene TRBV7-6 combines with J gene TRBJ1-1, with 12 bases matching TRBD1. Germline loops: CDR1 SGHVS, CDR2 FNYEAQ. The CDR3 loop spans 14 amino acids. The junction had 1 base not matched to a gene; V was cut back by 8 bases and J by 0 bases. The full variable domain, in which reference TRBV7-6 and TRBJ1-1 provide the parts outside the CDR3, is GAGVSQSPRYKVTKRGQDVALRCDPISGHVSLYWYRQALGQGPEFLTYFNYEAQQDKSGLPNDRFSAERPEGSISTLTIQRTEQRDSAMYRCASGDRGLNTEAFFGQGTRLTVV.

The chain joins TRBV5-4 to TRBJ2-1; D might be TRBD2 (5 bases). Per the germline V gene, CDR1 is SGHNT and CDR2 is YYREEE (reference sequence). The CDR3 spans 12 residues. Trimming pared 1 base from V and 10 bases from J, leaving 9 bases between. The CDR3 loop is CASSLSGREQFF. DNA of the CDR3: TGTGCCAGCAGCTTGAGCGGCCGAGAGCAGTTCTTC.

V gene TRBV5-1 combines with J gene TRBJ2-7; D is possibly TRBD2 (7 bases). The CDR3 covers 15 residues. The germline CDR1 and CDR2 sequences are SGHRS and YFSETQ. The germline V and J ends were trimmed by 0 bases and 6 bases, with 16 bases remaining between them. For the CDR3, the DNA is TGCGCCAGCAGCTTGGAGTCGGGGGGCCCCCCCGAGCAGTACTTC. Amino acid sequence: CASSLESGGPPEQYF.

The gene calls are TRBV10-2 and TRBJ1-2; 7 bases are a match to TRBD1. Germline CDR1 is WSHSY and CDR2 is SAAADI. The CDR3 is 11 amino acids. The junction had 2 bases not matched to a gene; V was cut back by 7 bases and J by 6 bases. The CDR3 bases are TGCGCCAGCATGGGGACAGATGGCTACACCTTC. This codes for CASMGTDGYTF.

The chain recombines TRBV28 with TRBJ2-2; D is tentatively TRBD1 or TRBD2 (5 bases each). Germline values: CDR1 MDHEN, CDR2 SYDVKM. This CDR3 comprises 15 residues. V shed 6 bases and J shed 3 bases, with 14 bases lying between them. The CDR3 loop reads CASSDQVGDTGELFF. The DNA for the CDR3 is TGTGCCAGCAGCGACCAAGTGGGGGACACCGGGGAGCTGTTTTTT.

CDR3 coding DNA: TGTGCCAGCAGGGGGACAAACTACGAGCAGTACTTC. It yields the protein CASRGTNYEQYF. This chain joins TRBV27 and TRBJ2-7; possible D gene TRBD1, 6 bases. The V end lost 6 bases, the J end lost 3 bases, and 9 bases lay between the germline ends. This CDR3 is built from 12 residues. Germline CDR1 MNHEY, CDR2 SMNVEV (reference sequence).

The CDR3 loop is CASAPPGGGKTQYF. CDR3 sequence (DNA): TGTGCCAGCGCCCCCCCCGGGGGGGGAAAGACCCAGTACTTC. This chain uses TRBV7-3 with TRBJ2-5; 8 positions match TRBD2. J was trimmed by 6 bases and V by 8 bases; bases with no gene match: 11. This CDR3 comprises 14 residues. The germline V gene has CDR1 SGHTA and CDR2 FQGTGA. Full variable domain (rest looked up from reference TRBV7-3 and TRBJ2-5): GAGVSQTPSNKVTEKGKYVELRCDPISGHTALYWYRQSLGQGPEFLIYFQGTGAADDSGLPNDRFFAVRPEGSVSTLKIQRTERGDSAVYLCASAPPGGGKTQYFGPGTRLLVL.

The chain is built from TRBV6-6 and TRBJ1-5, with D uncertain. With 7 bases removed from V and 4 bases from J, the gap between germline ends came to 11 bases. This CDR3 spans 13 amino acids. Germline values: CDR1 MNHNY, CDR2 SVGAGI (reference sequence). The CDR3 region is CASMAGGNQPQHF. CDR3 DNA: TGTGCCAGCATGGCAGGAGGTAATCAGCCCCAGCATTTT.

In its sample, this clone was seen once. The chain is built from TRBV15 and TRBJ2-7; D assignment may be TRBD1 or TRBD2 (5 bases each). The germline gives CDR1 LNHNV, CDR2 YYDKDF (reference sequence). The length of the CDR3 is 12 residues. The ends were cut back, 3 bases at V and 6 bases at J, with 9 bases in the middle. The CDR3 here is CATSRGRAEQYF. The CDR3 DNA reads TGTGCCACCAGCAGGGGACGGGCCGAGCAGTACTTC.

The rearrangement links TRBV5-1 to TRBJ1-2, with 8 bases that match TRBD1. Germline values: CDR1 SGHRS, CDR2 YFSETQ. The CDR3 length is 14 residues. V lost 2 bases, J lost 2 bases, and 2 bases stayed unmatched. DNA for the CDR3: TGCGCCAGCAGCTTCCAGGGGGCGAACTATGGCTACACCTTC. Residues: CASSFQGANYGYTF.

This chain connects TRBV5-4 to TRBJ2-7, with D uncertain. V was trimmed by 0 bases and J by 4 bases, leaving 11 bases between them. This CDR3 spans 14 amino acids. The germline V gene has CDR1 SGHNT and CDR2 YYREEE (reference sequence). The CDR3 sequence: CASSLDRYPYEQYF. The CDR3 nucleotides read TGTGCCAGCAGCTTGGACAGATACCCTTACGAGCAGTACTTC.

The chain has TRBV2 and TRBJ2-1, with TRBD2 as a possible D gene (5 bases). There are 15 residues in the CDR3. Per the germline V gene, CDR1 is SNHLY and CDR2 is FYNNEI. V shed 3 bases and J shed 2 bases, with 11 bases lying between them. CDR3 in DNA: TGTGCCAGCAGTGAGCACCGGGATCCCTACAATGAGCAGTTCTTC. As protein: CASSEHRDPYNEQFF.

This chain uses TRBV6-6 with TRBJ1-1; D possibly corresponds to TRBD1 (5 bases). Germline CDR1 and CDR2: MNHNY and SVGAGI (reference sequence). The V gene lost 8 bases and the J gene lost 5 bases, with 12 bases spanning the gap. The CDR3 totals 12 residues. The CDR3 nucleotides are TGTGCCAGCTTTAGGGGATCAACTGAAGCTTTCTTT. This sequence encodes CASFRGSTEAFF.

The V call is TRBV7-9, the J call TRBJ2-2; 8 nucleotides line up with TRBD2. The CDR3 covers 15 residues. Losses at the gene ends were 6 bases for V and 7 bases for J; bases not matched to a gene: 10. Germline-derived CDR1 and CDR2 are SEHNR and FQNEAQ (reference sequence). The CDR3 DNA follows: TGTGCCAGCAGGCCGGGACTAGTTCTTTACGGGGAGCTGTTTTTT. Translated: CASRPGLVLYGELFF.

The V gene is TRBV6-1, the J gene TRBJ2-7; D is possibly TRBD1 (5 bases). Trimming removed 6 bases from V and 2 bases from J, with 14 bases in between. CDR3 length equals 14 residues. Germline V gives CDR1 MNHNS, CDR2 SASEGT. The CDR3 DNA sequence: TGTGCCAGCAGCAGACACCTGGGGCCCTACGAGCAGTACTTC. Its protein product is CASSRHLGPYEQYF.

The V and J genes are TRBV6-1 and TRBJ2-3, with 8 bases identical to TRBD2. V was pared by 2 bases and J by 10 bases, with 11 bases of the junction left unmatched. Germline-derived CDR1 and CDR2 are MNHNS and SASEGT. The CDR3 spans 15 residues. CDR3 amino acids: CASSELGNGGASQYF. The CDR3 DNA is TGTGCCAGCAGTGAACTGGGTAACGGGGGGGCATCGCAGTATTTT.

CDR3 nucleotides: TGTGCCAGCAGCTTCTTTGCGGGAGTAGAGACCCAGTACTTC. Its translation: CASSFFAGVETQYF. The rearrangement uses TRBV5-4 and TRBJ2-5; the match to TRBD2 covers 7 bases. J was trimmed by 4 bases and V by 2 bases; bases with no gene match: 5. The CDR3 length is 14 residues. Germline V CDR1 and CDR2: SGHNT, YYREEE (reference sequence).